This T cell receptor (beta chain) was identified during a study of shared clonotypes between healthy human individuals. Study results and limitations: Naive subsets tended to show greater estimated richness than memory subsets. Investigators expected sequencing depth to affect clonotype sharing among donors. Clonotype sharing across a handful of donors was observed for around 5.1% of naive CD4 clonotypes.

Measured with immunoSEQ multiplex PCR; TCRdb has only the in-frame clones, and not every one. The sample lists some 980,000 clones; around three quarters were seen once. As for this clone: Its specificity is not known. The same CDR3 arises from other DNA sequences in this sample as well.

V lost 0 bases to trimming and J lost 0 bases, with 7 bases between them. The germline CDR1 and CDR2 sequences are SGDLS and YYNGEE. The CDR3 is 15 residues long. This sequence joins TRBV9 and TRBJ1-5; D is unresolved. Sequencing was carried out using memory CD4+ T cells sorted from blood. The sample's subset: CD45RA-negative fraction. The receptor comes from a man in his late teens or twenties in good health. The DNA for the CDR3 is TGTGCCAGCAGCGTAGGGGGAAATAGCAATCAGCCCCAGCATTTT. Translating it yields CASSVGGNSNQPQHF.